The clone carrying this T cell receptor beta chain was observed a handful of times. What it recognizes is unknown. The sample originates from a study of OX40 agonist ivuxolimab in advanced cancers. Study details: The study reported partial responses in three patients: one hepatocellular carcinoma, two cutaneous melanoma.

Study outcomes and limitations: Average numbers of expanded clones were greater in CD8+ T cells than in CD4+. Blood T cells, both CD4+ and CD8+, expanded clonally by week 6 at 0.1 to 3.0 mg/kg.

V lost 7 bases and J 0 bases, leaving 13 bases between the germline ends. Germline V gene data show CDR1 as LNHDA and CDR2 as SQIVND (reference sequence). This CDR3 is 16 amino acids long. The data were produced by immunoSEQ multiplex PCR, yet TCRdb's version contains in-frame clones alone and is incomplete. This sample has about 96,000 clones; approximately 84% occur once, and the top ten carry around 5.8%. Specimen: CD4+ or CD8+ T cells sorted from blood, collected in a trial of the OX40 agonist ivuxolimab. This chain links TRBV19 with TRBJ2-6; D perhaps matches TRBD2 (6 bases). The TCR was taken from an adult with an advanced solid tumor such as melanoma, head and neck, liver or kidney cancer. The CDR3, as DNA: TGTGCCAGTAAGGAGGCCGGGAGCTCTGGGGCCAACGTCCTGACTTTC. This gives the protein CASKEAGSSGANVLTF. Drawing the rest from reference TRBV19 and TRBJ2-6, the complete variable domain is DGGITQSPKYLFRKEGQNVTLSCEQNLNHDAMYWYRQDPGQGLRLIYYSQIVNDFQKGDIAEGYSVSREKKESFPLTVTSAQKNPTAFYLCASKEAGSSGANVLTFGAGSRLTVL.